This entry features one TCR beta chain sequence. The clone's antigen remains unknown. No per-base quality is available; no much larger clone lies one base away. Receptors were amplified or captured by the immunoSEQ multiplex PCR assay. For the multiplex PCR, a mixture combining 60 forward primers for TCR Vbeta segments and 13 reverse primers for TCR Jbeta segments was used. A multiplex PCR assay on genomic DNA amplified the CDR3 region of rearranged TCR beta genes. Amplified TCR beta libraries were sequenced as 87-base-pair reads on the Illumina HiSeq System. The original methods were these. A later analysis tallied roughly 76 million unique TCR beta chains across the 640 or so repertoires, and about 10 million of those chains were shared by two or more donors. To remove PCR and sequencing errors, raw reads were error-corrected and collapsed into unique sequences using a nearest-neighbor algorithm that merged closely related sequences. V, D and J gene segments were assigned by aligning CDR3 sequences to IMGT reference sequences. For a sequence to be retained, a match of at least six nucleotides was required to both a V gene segment and a J gene segment. A rearrangement was called productive if the CDR3 had no stop codons and remained in frame with V and J, and every other rearrangement was called non-productive. CDR3 was defined according to IMGT convention as the region running from the second conserved V-encoded cysteine to the conserved J-encoded phenylalanine. The earlier analysis of roughly 590 of the donors excluded sequences that lacked an unambiguous match to a single V gene segment. An earlier analysis of approximately 590 of the donors called V segments functional above 56.7% productive rearrangements and segregating when the between-donor standard deviation exceeded 5%. To diagnose cytomegalovirus status from the catalog of TCR beta chain sequences, a statistical classification framework was built. A later analysis assigned V and J genes by comparing TCR nucleotide sequences with IMGT/GENE-DB human TR gene sequences. In a later analysis, CDR3 sequences and most-parsimonious VDJ recombination scenarios were assigned using the TCRdist pipeline. In a later analysis, each TCR beta chain was defined by its CDR3 amino acid sequence together with its V-gene family, and reads lacking a unique V-gene family were excluded. To address suspected cross-contamination and a sequencing artifact, a later analysis removed 592 highly shared, low-generation-probability nucleotide sequences. For each public chain, a later analysis derived a clonal expansion index from normalized ranks of inferred template counts within each repertoire. Generation probabilities in a later analysis came from a VDJ recombination model fitted to out-of-frame rearrangements, and those results were checked against IGoR. A later analysis scored TCR-TCR, TCR-HLA and TCR-CMV co-occurrence with hypergeometric tests, applying a repertoire-size bias correction to TCR pairs. In a later analysis, false discovery rates were estimated by permuting HLA or CMV assignments 20 times. In a later analysis, co-occurring TCRs were grouped with DBSCAN, and TCRdist sequence similarity was added when clustering was performed within HLA-allele-positive subsets. Repertoires with fewer than 30,000 or more than 120,000 public chains were left out of co-occurrence clustering, as were about 5 repertoires with anomalous nucleotide sharing. TCRdb's version of the immuneACCESS table is confined to in-frame rearrangements and falls short of the full clone set. An unresolved V gene accounts for under half of the shortfall where checked; the remainder is of unknown origin. V, J and clone size were drawn from that table, and D and trimming were deduced from the DNA. Present in this sample are fewer than 180,000 clones, about four fifths of which were seen just once. Around 6.6% of the sample is taken by the ten largest.

These data come from a study of cytomegalovirus exposure and HLA in healthy donors (TCRdb year 2017). About the investigation overall: An earlier analysis of some 500 of the donors reported roughly 300 Gb of sequence data and roughly 110 million unique TCR beta sequences from about 180 million T cells. A later analysis re-examined previously published TCR beta repertoires from more than 650 donors and added high-resolution HLA genotyping to investigate patterns of TCR occurrence. Typing coverage differed by locus: A, B, C, DRB1 and DQB1 were typed in roughly 620-630 donors, DQA1 in 522, DPA1 in roughly 590, and DPB1 in just under 480. Using immunosequencing, the study profiled T cell repertoires from about 650 subjects and related those repertoires to cytomegalovirus serostatus. In addition to the first cohort of 666 subjects, a separate validation cohort of approximately 120 different subjects was used. On average, roughly 240,000 unique TCR beta nucleotide sequences were sequenced per donor among a few hundred genotyped donors of the cohort, with about 17% of those sequences being non-productive. Approximately 310 gigabases of sequencing data and around 87 million unique TCR sequences were included in an early release covering 500 to 750 HLA-typed donors. To predict cytomegalovirus infection status, the study brought together high-throughput TCR immunosequencing, statistical association of individual TCRs with disease status, and machine learning. About five DR-DQ haplotypes were treated as single units for association and clustering because of strong linkage in the cohort. Alongside the repertoire data, information on donor age, sex, ethnicity and CMV serostatus was compiled. Rather than drawing on any new phenotypic data, the later analysis identified candidate immune exposures from TCR beta sequences and the way those sequences occurred across donors. An earlier analysis of 587 of the donors applied high-throughput TCR beta sequencing to assess whether each TCR beta V gene segment acted as functional or pseudogenic. Genome-wide SNP genotypes for about 60% of the roughly 670 donors were used in a later genetic analysis, which treated that subset as a discovery cohort. Every discovery cohort repertoire had been produced on one sequencing platform. The genetic ancestry cluster associated with self-reported Caucasian donors included about 84% of the roughly 400 genotyped donors. The study aimed to test whether cataloging public T cell receptors could reveal signatures of past pathogen exposure. Class I and class II HLA loci were covered by the typing at four-digit resolution. The paper's findings and limits, for the study overall: Linkage disequilibrium might explain the correlated functional status among segregating V segments, but an unknown experimental factor could not be excluded. Sequencing depth was assumed to be roughly uniform across donors in the presence/absence analyses, though that assumption may not hold. Because some donors lacked HLA typing at each locus, the association tests relied only on the typed subset. A cluster of highly shared sequence variants was judged likely to represent a technical artifact of the sequencing pipeline. CMV serostatus was the only immune exposure information available for the cohort. Most TCR sequences were observed very rarely across donors, whereas some public TCRs were present in many individuals. The 87-base-pair reads could not distinguish some IMGT-functional V segments, including TRBV6-2 and TRBV6-3, so those segments were excluded. In both the original and validation cohorts, the classifier was reported to diagnose cytomegalovirus status with high specificity and sensitivity. In vitro tests confirmed that a few of the cytomegalovirus-associated TCR beta chains recognize cytomegalovirus antigens. A later analysis associated 16,951 TCR beta sequences with specific HLA alleles at a false discovery rate of 0.05. Strong co-occurrence of HLA alleles, especially DR and DQ, made assigning TCR associations to individual alleles difficult. According to a later analysis, most CMV-associated TCR beta chains appeared to be HLA-restricted, and the HLA associations seemed to be driven largely by CMV exposure. A later analysis found that HLA-associated TCR beta chains were more clonally expanded and had lower generation probabilities than equally common non-associated chains. The study gave a list of under 200 TCR beta chains associated with cytomegalovirus. A later analysis reported that several top co-occurrence clusters appeared linked to parvovirus B19, influenza, CMV and Epstein-Barr virus. The earlier analysis of about 600 of the donors excluded over 15 rarely observed V segments, including chromosome 9 orphons, because counts were too low. A further reported finding was that TCR beta sequences accurately predicted the HLA-A and HLA-B alleles for most subjects in the first cohort. The authors suggested that the approach could potentially be generalized to other disease states and immunological phenotypes. A later genetic analysis associated a missense DCLRE1C variant with V-gene and J-gene trimming of TCR beta chains, and an independent cohort replicated the association. In a later analysis, TCR association rates were found to vary across HLA loci, with the most associated TCRs seen for DRB1 alleles and the fewest for HLA-C alleles. Only TCR beta chains were sequenced in this cohort, and the absence of alpha or paired-chain data limited detectable features. In an earlier analysis of some 500 of the donors, most TCR beta V segments appeared in productive rearrangements about 87% or about 30% of the time, broadly matching IMGT annotations. In a later genetic analysis, fewer N-insertions in productive TCRs were reported among donors in an Asian-associated ancestry cluster than the approximately 710-donor mean.

The cohort comprised around 700 healthy bone marrow donors. Cohort members were all nominally healthy when sampled, although unrecorded immune exposures were likely present. The donor tested CMV seropositive and was one of the 289 seropositive cohort members. Each donor provided a peripheral blood sample, and peripheral blood mononuclear cells were used for TCR beta sequencing. The Qiagen DNeasy Blood Extraction Kit was used to extract genomic DNA from the blood cell samples. Per the germline V gene, SGHAT is the CDR1 and FQNNGV is the CDR2. Its CDR3 holds 14 amino acids, cysteine through phenylalanine. The entry retains the CDR3 DNA only, 42 bases that are in frame from base 1. V loses 4 bases of germline sequence and J loses 2 bases, and the interval between the two ends is 8 bases.

Sequencing was done on a sample of PBMCs. The rearranged segments are TRBV11-2 and TRBJ2-2; a weak D assignment points to TRBD2 (6 bases agree). This sequence was found in a man aged 50 or older in good health and CMV-seropositive. Read as DNA, the sequence is TGTGCCAGCAGCTCTACTAGCAACACCGGGGAGCTGTTTTTT. It translates to CASSSTSNTGELFF.